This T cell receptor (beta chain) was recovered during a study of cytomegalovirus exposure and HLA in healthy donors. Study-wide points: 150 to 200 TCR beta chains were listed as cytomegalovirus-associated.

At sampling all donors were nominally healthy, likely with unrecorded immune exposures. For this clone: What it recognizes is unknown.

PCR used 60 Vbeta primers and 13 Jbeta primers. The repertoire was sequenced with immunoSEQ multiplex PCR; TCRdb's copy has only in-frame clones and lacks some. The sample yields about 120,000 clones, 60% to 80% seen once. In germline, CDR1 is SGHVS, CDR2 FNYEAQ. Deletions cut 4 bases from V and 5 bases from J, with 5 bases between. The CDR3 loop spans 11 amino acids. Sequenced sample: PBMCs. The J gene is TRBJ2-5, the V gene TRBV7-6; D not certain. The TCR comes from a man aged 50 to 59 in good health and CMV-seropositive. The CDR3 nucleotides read TGTGCCAGCAGCTCCAGGGAGACCCAGTACTTC. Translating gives CASSSRETQYF.